Listed below are T cell receptor beta chains from one sample, sequenced in a study of T-cell reconstitution after alpha-beta-depleted transplantation in children. TCRdb processed the PCR reads anew with MiXCR; each CDR3 protein has one entry. Of about 74,000 distinct CDR3 sequences in the sample, approximately 14% were seen once. Source: PBMCs, mostly from graft donor cells, taken 180 days after TCRalphabeta/CD19-depleted stem cell transplant. These receptor sequences come from a male patient between 2 and 15 years old who had a stem cell transplant for acute lymphoblastic leukemia, so the T cells may come from the graft donor. Each CDR3 is given with its conserved first and last residue. A D gene is named only where the DNA matches it firmly. Only some rows state a clone size, as once, few, many or a class for expanded clones.

>-|TRBJ1-1|TRBV20-1|few
CSAAQTGTEAFF
TGCAGTGCTGCCCAGACAGGCACTGAAGCTTTCTTT
>TRBD2|TRBJ2-1|TRBV5-5|many
CASSLVLAGYNEQFF
TGTGCCAGCAGCTTAGTACTAGCGGGGTACAATGAGCAGTTCTTC
>-|TRBJ1-1|TRBV7-8|-
CASSLVREGTEAFF
TGTGCCAGCAGCTTAGTCAGGGAGGGGACTGAAGCTTTCTTT
>-|TRBJ1-1|TRBV10-3|few
CAISNNWKGMNTEAFF
TGTGCCATCAGTAACAACTGGAAGGGGATGAACACTGAAGCTTTCTTT
>-|TRBJ1-2|TRBV20-1|-
CSAVRGHAYGHGYTF
TGCAGTGCGGTGCGGGGGCATGCCTATGGCCATGGCTACACCTTC
>TRBD1|TRBJ2-3|TRBV18|few
CASSPRDRESYF
TGTGCCAGCTCCCCCCGGGACAGGGAATCCTATTTT
>TRBD2|TRBJ2-1|TRBV7-2|many
CASSFPGLALNEQFF
TGTGCCAGCAGTTTCCCGGGACTAGCCCTCAATGAGCAGTTCTTC
>-|TRBJ2-5|TRBV27|many
CASSLFAQETQYF
TGTGCCAGCAGTTTATTCGCTCAAGAGACCCAGTACTTC
>-|TRBJ1-2|TRBV7-2|-
CASSLVGLANYGYTF
TGTGCCAGCAGCTTAGTTGGTCTCGCTAACTATGGCTACACCTTC
>-|TRBJ2-7|TRBV6-5|many
CASSKQYF
TGTGCCAGCAGTAAGCAGTACTTC
>-|TRBJ2-3|TRBV20-1|-
CSAPPARDTQYF
TGCAGTGCCCCCCCCGCGAGGGATACGCAGTATTTT
>-|TRBJ1-4|TRBV7-2|few
CASSFVVGGEKLFF
TGTGCCAGCAGCTTTGTGGTCGGCGGTGAAAAACTGTTTTTT
>-|TRBJ1-2|TRBV9|-
CASSVGREYYGYTF
TGTGCCAGCAGCGTAGGCAGGGAGTACTATGGCTACACCTTC
>TRBD1|TRBJ2-2|TRBV5-5|-
CASTRTGYTGELFF
TGTGCCAGCACCCGGACAGGTTACACCGGGGAGCTGTTTTTT
>-|TRBJ1-6|TRBV25-1|few
CASRHPTGNSPLHF
TGTGCCAGCCGCCATCCGACGGGGAATTCACCCCTCCACTTT
>TRBD1|TRBJ2-1|TRBV12-5|few
CASGPPGTASSYNEQFF
TGTGCTAGTGGTCCCCCGGGGACAGCTAGCTCCTACAATGAGCAGTTCTTC
>-|TRBJ1-3|TRBV20-1|-
CSAKGDGNTIYF
TGCAGTGCGAAGGGGGACGGAAACACCATATATTTT
>-|TRBJ2-7|TRBV4-3|-
CASSRRLGNEQHF
TGCGCCAGCAGCAGGCGGTTGGGTAACGAGCAGCACTTC
>-|TRBJ1-1|TRBV28|few
CASSLSGRGTEAFF
TGTGCCAGCAGTTTATCCGGCAGAGGGACTGAAGCTTTCTTT
>-|TRBJ2-7|TRBV4-2|-
CASSQPGRGREQYF
TGTGCCAGCAGCCAACCGGGGAGGGGGCGAGAGCAGTACTTC
>-|TRBJ2-6|TRBV11-1|-
CASSFGPPRGNGANVLTF
TGTGCCAGCTCCTTCGGTCCGCCCAGGGGAAATGGGGCCAACGTCCTGACTTTC
>TRBD1|TRBJ2-2|TRBV15|many
CATSSPGQGSSGELFF
TGTGCCACCAGCAGTCCGGGACAGGGAAGCTCCGGGGAGCTGTTTTTT
>-|TRBJ2-7|TRBV20-1|few
CSARDPRGRYEQYF
TGCAGTGCTAGAGATCCCCGGGGGAGATACGAGCAGTACTTC
>-|TRBJ1-1|TRBV5-5|-
CASSRRQDVGAFF
TGTGCCAGCAGTCGACGACAGGATGTAGGAGCTTTCTTT
>-|TRBJ1-4|TRBV10-2|few
CASSVKAGPILNEKLFF
TGCGCCAGCAGTGTTAAAGCCGGCCCGATACTTAATGAAAAACTGTTTTTT
>-|TRBJ1-4|TRBV24-1|few
CATSDIRRKLFF
TGTGCCACCAGTGACATAAGGCGGAAACTGTTTTTT
>-|TRBJ2-7|TRBV24-1|few
CATSGDIPWEQYF
TGTGCCACCAGTGGGGACATCCCCTGGGAGCAGTACTTC
>TRBD1|TRBJ2-2|TRBV28|-
CASRTGATNTGELFF
TGTGCCAGCAGGACAGGGGCTACGAACACCGGGGAGCTGTTTTTT
>TRBD2|TRBJ2-1|TRBV19|-
CASTGGPYNEQFF
TGTGCCAGTACGGGGGGGCCTTACAATGAGCAGTTCTTC
>-|TRBJ1-5|TRBV5-6|-
CASSVGQLSNQPQHF
TGTGCCAGCAGCGTCGGACAGCTTAGCAATCAGCCCCAGCATTTT
>TRBD1|TRBJ2-2|TRBV7-2|-
CASSSRQGAKVGELFF
TGTGCCAGCAGCTCTCGACAGGGGGCGAAGGTCGGGGAGCTGTTTTTT
>-|TRBJ1-2|TRBV6-1|-
CASTRGKGGHGYTF
TGTGCCAGCACCCGCGGGAAGGGAGGCCATGGCTACACCTTC
>TRBD1|TRBJ2-5|TRBV29-1|few
CSVDGQGALYQETQYF
TGCAGCGTTGATGGGCAGGGGGCCCTGTACCAAGAGACCCAGTACTTC
>-|TRBJ1-4|TRBV20-1|-
CSARSPAGKLFF
TGCAGTGCCCGATCCCCGGCAGGCAAACTGTTTTTT
>TRBD1|TRBJ1-5|TRBV7-9|many
CASSLTGVNQPQHF
TGTGCCAGCAGCTTGACAGGGGTTAATCAGCCCCAGCATTTT
>-|TRBJ2-5|TRBV5-1|few
CASSLGTSYQETQYF
TGCGCCAGCAGCTTGGGGACATCGTACCAAGAGACCCAGTACTTC
>TRBD1|TRBJ2-3|TRBV9|-
CASSGPGQGWDTQYF
TGTGCCAGCAGCGGTCCGGGACAGGGGTGGGATACGCAGTATTTT
>-|TRBJ2-5|TRBV9|-
CASSRGAHYQETQYF
TGTGCCAGCAGCCGGGGGGCCCATTATCAAGAGACCCAGTACTTC
>TRBD1|TRBJ2-3|TRBV24-1|-
CAIAGTGMRPDTQYF
TGTGCCATCGCGGGGACAGGGATGCGTCCAGATACGCAGTATTTT
>-|TRBJ2-7|TRBV12-3/TRBV12-4|-
CASSLRVWQYF
TGTGCCAGCAGTTTGCGGGTTTGGCAGTACTTC
>-|TRBJ2-7|TRBV5-6|many
CASSSGTSEQYF
TGTGCCAGCAGCTCCGGGACCTCCGAGCAGTACTTC
>TRBD1|TRBJ1-3|TRBV5-1|many
CASSGTGKSSGNTIYF
TGCGCCAGCAGCGGGACAGGGAAGAGCTCTGGAAACACCATATATTTT
>-|TRBJ2-5|TRBV20-1|many
CSAGDWARGETQYF
TGCAGTGCTGGGGACTGGGCGAGAGGAGAGACCCAGTACTTC
>-|TRBJ1-2|TRBV30|-
CAWSVLFRGAGNYGYTF
TGTGCCTGGAGTGTACTTTTTCGAGGAGCAGGCAACTATGGCTACACCTTC
>-|TRBJ1-1|TRBV7-6|-
CASSLGRVGQTEAFF
TGTGCCAGCAGCTTAGGTCGTGTGGGGCAAACTGAAGCTTTCTTT
>-|TRBJ2-7|TRBV5-6|few
CASSLEYRLHEQYF
TGTGCCAGCAGCTTGGAATACAGGTTGCACGAGCAGTACTTC
>TRBD2|TRBJ2-1|TRBV20-1|few
CSASGGASNEQFF
TGCAGTGCTAGCGGGGGGGCCTCGAATGAGCAGTTCTTC